These 21 T cell receptor beta chains share one sample of origin, sequenced in a study of regulatory T cells in long-lasting Graves disease. The time point is: persistent/refractory GD, antithyroid drugs over 5 years with positive TRAb. PBMC RNA was the source of the TCR library. Combining iRepertoire HTBI primers with Arm-PCR of CDR3 regions, the authors built TCR beta libraries. TCRdb ran MiXCR on the multiplex PCR reads and lists one entry per CDR3 protein. The sample holds about 470,000 distinct CDR3 sequences, 20% to 25% seen once. Material: peripheral blood mononuclear cells (PBMCs), obtained when the disease was refractory, from a patient treated with antithyroid drugs. The source of these receptors is a female donor with Graves disease.

As concerns this clonotype: A single base separates this from a much larger clone, so it may be a read error. J is TRBJ1-2 and V is TRBV28; no firm D call. CDR1 is MDHEN and CDR2 is SYDVKM in the germline V gene. This CDR3 region has 12 residues. CDR3 region: CVTPEGIGGYTF. The CDR3 DNA reads as TGTGTCACCCCGGAAGGAATCGGTGGCTACACCTTC.

This clonotype was observed many times. The chain is built from TRBV28 and TRBJ1-5, with 7 positions matching TRBD1. Losses at the gene ends were 7 bases for V and 6 bases for J; bases not matched to a gene: 12. Germline CDR1 MDHEN, CDR2 SYDVKM. The CDR3 is made up of 15 amino acids. Here the CDR3 DNA reads TGTGCCAGCATCATTCAGGGGGTTCAGAGTCAGCCCCAGCATTTT. Protein: CASIIQGVQSQPQHF.

This clonotype occurred many times. This sequence joins TRBV7-2 and TRBJ1-1; D unresolved. With 1 base removed from V and 4 bases from J, the gap between germline ends came to 13 bases. CDR3 length: 15 amino acids. Germline CDR1 is SGHTA and CDR2 is FQGNSA. CDR3 nucleotide sequence: TGTGCCAGCAGCTTAGAAGGCGGACCGAGCACTGAAGCTTTCTTT. Translation: CASSLEGGPSTEAFF.

This chain joins TRBV4-1 and TRBJ2-7, with TRBD2 identical over 10 bases. V lost 1 base, J lost 0 bases, and 3 bases stayed unmatched. The CDR3 covers 16 residues. Germline CDR1 is MGHRA and CDR2 is YSYEKL. For the CDR3, the DNA is TGCGCCAGCAGCCAAGTCGCTAGCGGGGGCTCCTACGAGCAGTACTTC. This translates into CASSQVASGGSYEQYF.

This clonotype was observed many times. The CDR3 nucleotides read TGTGCCAGCACAAGAACCGGTGGCTACGAGCAGTACTTC. Translating gives CASTRTGGYEQYF. The chain employs TRBV28 and TRBJ2-7; D is uncertain. CDR3 size: 13 residues. Germline CDR1 MDHEN, CDR2 SYDVKM. V was pared by 7 bases and J by 3 bases, with 13 bases between.

This chain uses TRBV7-7 with TRBJ2-2; maybe TRBD1 (7 bases). The CDR3 has 16 amino acids. Germline V lookup: CDR1 SSHAT, CDR2 FNYEAQ (reference sequence). The CDR3 sequence: CASGSGGGENTGELFF. For the CDR3, the DNA is TGTGCTAGCGGCTCAGGAGGGGGCGAGAACACCGGGGAGCTGTTTTTT.

At least ten counts were recorded for this clonotype. The chain recombines TRBV24-1 with TRBJ1-4; D remains unclear. The CDR3 covers 15 residues. The germline V and J ends were trimmed by 2 bases and 4 bases, with 10 bases remaining between them. CDR1 is KGHDR, CDR2 SFDVKD, per germline. The chain's CDR3 is CATSDSGRSNEKLFF. The CDR3 nucleotides are TGTGCCACCAGTGATTCCGGGCGAAGTAATGAAAAACTGTTTTTT.

About this clonotype itself: A much larger clone differs from this one at a single base, so this may be a read error. The CDR3 coding sequence is TGTGCCAGCAGCGTGGGGCGGGATACGCGGTATTTT. It encodes CASSVGRDTRYF. V and J are TRBV11-2 and TRBJ2-3, with D possibly being TRBD2 (6 bases). The CDR3 is 12 amino acids. Per germline, CDR1 SGHAT and CDR2 FQNNGV.

This clonotype showed up just a few times. The chain employs TRBV6-1 and TRBJ2-7, with 11 bases fitting TRBD2. This CDR3 region has 15 residues. In germline, CDR1 is MNHNS, CDR2 SASEGT. The J segment lost 4 bases and the V segment lost 7 bases, leaving 9 bases of the junction unmatched. The CDR3 sequence: CASIRETSGTYEQYF. CDR3 in DNA: TGTGCCAGCATCCGCGAGACTAGCGGGACTTACGAGCAGTACTTC.

This clonotype was found many times. V usage is TRBV28 and J usage is TRBJ2-7; 7 positions match TRBD1. V lost 4 bases, J lost 3 bases, and 18 bases stayed unmatched. Germline V gene lookup returns CDR1 MDHEN and CDR2 SYDVKM. CDR3 length equals 18 residues. CDR3 coding DNA: TGTGCCAGCAGTTCCACCGGCATTGGACAGGTTGCGATCTACGAGCAGTACTTC. Translating gives CASSSTGIGQVAIYEQYF. The full variable domain, in which reference TRBV28 and TRBJ2-7 provide the parts outside the CDR3, is DVKVTQSSRYLVKRTGEKVFLECVQDMDHENMFWYRQDPGLGLRLIYFSYDVKMKEKGDIPEGYSVSREKKERFSLILESASTNQTSMYLCASSSTGIGQVAIYEQYFGPGTRLTVT.

This clonotype occurred many times. The J gene is TRBJ1-5, the V gene TRBV24-1; TRBD1 matches at 9 bases. The CDR3 runs to 14 residues. The V gene end was trimmed by 9 bases and the J gene end by 4 bases; junction bases not matched to a gene: 6. Per germline, CDR1 KGHDR and CDR2 SFDVKD. CDR3 bases: TGTGCCACCGAGGGACAGGGTAAGAATCAGCCCCAGCATTTT. Protein sequence: CATEGQGKNQPQHF.

Concerning this clonotype: Possible read error: a much larger clone is one base away. The DNA of the CDR3 is TGTGCCAGCAGAATCCGGGACACTCAAGGGACCCAGTACTTC. Translation: CASRIRDTQGTQYF. The chain employs TRBV2 and TRBJ2-5; the D gene is possibly TRBD1 (6 bases). The germline V gene encodes CDR1 SNHLY and CDR2 FYNNEI. CDR3 size: 14 residues.

The chain employs TRBV4-1 and TRBJ2-7; D perhaps matches TRBD2 (6 bases). The ends were cut back, 0 bases at V and 4 bases at J, with 10 bases in the middle. The length of the CDR3 is 14 residues. Germline CDR1 and CDR2: MGHRA and YSYEKL. In DNA form, the CDR3 reads TGCGCCAGCAGCCAAGACCCGGGGACTTACGAGCAGTACTTC. Its protein product is CASSQDPGTYEQYF.

This clonotype showed up many times. The gene calls are TRBV11-2 and TRBJ1-1; D is possibly TRBD1 (6 bases). Trimming left V 5 bases short and J 11 bases short, with 18 bases between. CDR1 and CDR2 (germline): SGHAT, FQNNGV. The CDR3 has 13 amino acids. The CDR3 DNA is TGTGCCAGCAGCATCACCTACAGGGCGTGGGCTTTCTTT. It is translated as CASSITYRAWAFF. Variable domain in full (rest from reference TRBV11-2 and TRBJ1-1): EAGVAQSPRYKIIEKRQSVAFWCNPISGHATLYWYQQILGQGPKLLIQFQNNGVVDDSQLPKDRFSAERLKGVDSTLKIQPAKLEDSAVYLCASSITYRAWAFFGQGTRLTVV.

The sample holds many counts of this clonotype. V gene TRBV12-5 combines with J gene TRBJ1-5; no definite D call. The CDR3 length is 13 residues. Trimming stripped 4 bases from V and 6 bases from J, with 10 bases between. The germline V gene has CDR1 LGHNT and CDR2 FRNRAP. In DNA form, the CDR3 reads TGTGCTAGTGGTTCCACGGAAGCTCAGCCCCAGCATTTT. Translation: CASGSTEAQPQHF.

The chain uses TRBV20-1 and TRBJ2-3, with 15 nucleotides matching TRBD2. This CDR3 has 15 residues. Looked up from germline, CDR1 is DFQATT and CDR2 is SNEGSKA (reference sequence). V shed 4 bases, J shed 4 bases, and the junction held 3 bases outside the gene matches. The CDR3 region is CSATGLAGGADTQYF. CDR3 DNA sequence: TGCAGTGCTACGGGACTAGCGGGAGGTGCAGATACGCAGTATTTT.

J is TRBJ2-7 and V is TRBV30; 8 nucleotides line up with TRBD2. This CDR3 is built from 15 residues. Trimming removed 4 bases from V and 3 bases from J; junction bases left unmatched: 11. Germline loops: CDR1 GTSNPN, CDR2 SVGIG (reference sequence). The CDR3 region is CAWTLGGGLFYEQYF. CDR3 nucleotides: TGTGCCTGGACCCTCGGCGGGGGGTTATTCTACGAGCAGTACTTC.

This clonotype appeared many times. V is TRBV28 and J is TRBJ2-2; D remains unclear. The V end lost 6 bases, the J end lost 5 bases, and 13 bases lay between the germline ends. The CDR3 totals 14 residues. Germline assignment: CDR1 MDHEN and CDR2 SYDVKM. CDR3: CASRTGILTGELFF. In DNA form, the CDR3 reads TGTGCCAGCAGAACCGGAATATTGACCGGGGAGCTGTTTTTT. The whole variable domain, filled in from reference TRBV28 and TRBJ2-2, reads DVKVTQSSRYLVKRTGEKVFLECVQDMDHENMFWYRQDPGLGLRLIYFSYDVKMKEKGDIPEGYSVSREKKERFSLILESASTNQTSMYLCASRTGILTGELFFGEGSRLTVL.

This clonotype was recorded a few times. The J gene is TRBJ1-5, the V gene TRBV4-1; D unresolved. Trimming shortened V by 0 bases and J by 4 bases, and 13 bases separated the two germline ends. The germline CDR1 and CDR2 sequences are MGHRA and YSYEKL. This CDR3 is 16 amino acids long. The CDR3 sequence is CASSQDLFYGNQPQHF. Written as DNA, the CDR3 is TGCGCCAGCAGCCAAGATCTCTTTTATGGGAATCAGCCCCAGCATTTT.

The V gene is TRBV5-1, the J gene TRBJ2-7, with D possibly matching TRBD2 (6 bases). CDR3 length equals 17 residues. V was shortened by 5 bases and J by 3 bases, with 24 bases between the two germline ends. Germline assignment: CDR1 SGHRS and CDR2 YFSETQ. Here the CDR3 reads CASSYPALGLTYYEQYF. The DNA of the CDR3 is TGCGCCAGCAGTTATCCAGCCCTGGGACTTACCTACTACGAGCAGTACTTC.

This sequence joins TRBV28 and TRBJ2-1, with unresolved D. V lost 1 base to trimming and J lost 4 bases, with 8 bases between them. Germline loops: CDR1 MDHEN, CDR2 SYDVKM. CDR3 size: 14 residues. The CDR3 DNA follows: TGTGCCAGCAGTTTATTAAATGCTTACAATGAGCAGTTCTTC. Amino acids: CASSLLNAYNEQFF.